This T cell receptor beta chain emerged from a study of persistence of HIV-infected CD4 T cells. Nonspecific anti-CD3/anti-CD28 bead stimulation represents the broad CD4+ T cell repertoire. Responding CD4+ T cells were sorted by upregulation of both CD40 ligand and CD69. A word on this clone: Its specificity is not known.

This was the immunoSEQ version 4 assay in survey mode. Assay used: immunoSEQ multiplex PCR; TCRdb lists only in-frame clones, some missing. The sample contains approximately 46,000 clones, 90% of which appear only once. Trimming took 3 bases from V and 4 from J; bases not matched to a gene: 10. From germline, CDR1 is SQVTM and CDR2 ANQGSEA. The CDR3 spans 15 residues. Sequenced here: CD4+ T cells sorted from PBMCs after roughly 18-hour stimulation, sampled from a patient who received antiretroviral therapy. This receptor was obtained from an adult woman with HIV who was CMV-seropositive. The V and J genes are TRBV29-1 and TRBJ2-5, with 8 bases lining up with TRBD2. CDR3 residues: CSVEPREGQGETQYF. CDR3 nucleotides: TGCAGCGTTGAGCCCCGGGAGGGCCAAGGAGAGACCCAGTACTTC.